This section outlines one T cell receptor beta chain sequence together with its context. The antigen is not known. Time point noted: week 23, last vaccination. What each vaccine dose contained was 300 ug of mutant IDH1 20-mer peptide, accompanied by topical imiquimod. The data belong to a study of a mutant IDH1 vaccine in newly diagnosed glioma. Study-level information: Among treated patients, roughly 60% were male and approximately 40% female, and mean age was roughly 40 years. Patients' prior therapy spanned radiotherapy, temozolomide, or both; most underwent both.

Findings of the study overall: Pseudoprogression appeared unlinked to shifts in leading peripheral T cell clonotypes.

CDR3 length: 12 residues. V was trimmed by 1 base and J by 8 bases, leaving 8 bases between them. Germline CDR1 is LNHNV and CDR2 is YYDKDF (reference sequence). Sequencing used immunoSEQ multiplex PCR; TCRdb keeps in-frame clones, though not all of them. This table has 55,000 or so clones, under 90% appearing once. The genes are TRBV15 and TRBJ1-1; D is unclear. The TCR originated in a man aged 35-49 years with glioma. Sequenced here: PBMCs, sampled from a glioma patient whose treatment included an IDH1 peptide vaccine. This CDR3 is CATSRATAEAFF. The CDR3 DNA reads as TGTGCCACCAGCAGAGCTACAGCCGAAGCTTTCTTT.